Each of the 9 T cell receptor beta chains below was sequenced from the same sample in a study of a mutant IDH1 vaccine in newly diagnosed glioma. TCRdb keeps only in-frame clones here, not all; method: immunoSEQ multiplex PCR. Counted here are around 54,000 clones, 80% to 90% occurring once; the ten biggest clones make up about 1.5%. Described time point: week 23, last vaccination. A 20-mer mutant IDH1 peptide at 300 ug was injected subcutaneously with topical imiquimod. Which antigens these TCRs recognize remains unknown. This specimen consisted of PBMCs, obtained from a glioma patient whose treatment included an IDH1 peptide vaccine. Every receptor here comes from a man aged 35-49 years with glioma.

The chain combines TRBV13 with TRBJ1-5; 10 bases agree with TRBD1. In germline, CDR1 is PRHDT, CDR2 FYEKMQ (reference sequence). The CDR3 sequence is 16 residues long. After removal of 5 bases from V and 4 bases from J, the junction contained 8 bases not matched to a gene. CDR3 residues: CASSAQTGGGNQPQHF. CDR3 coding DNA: TGTGCCAGCAGCGCCCAGACAGGGGGCGGGAATCAGCCCCAGCATTTT.

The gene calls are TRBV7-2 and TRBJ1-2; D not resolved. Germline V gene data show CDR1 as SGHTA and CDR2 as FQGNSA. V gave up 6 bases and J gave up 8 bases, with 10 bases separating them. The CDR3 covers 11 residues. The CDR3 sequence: CASSRTGGYTF. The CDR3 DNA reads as TGTGCCAGCAGTAGAACGGGCGGCTACACCTTC. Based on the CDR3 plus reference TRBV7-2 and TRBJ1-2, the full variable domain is GAGVSQSPSNKVTEKGKDVELRCDPISGHTALYWYRQSLGQGLEFLIYFQGNSAPDKSGLPSDRFSAERTGGSVSTLTIQRTQQEDSAVYLCASSRTGGYTFGSGTRLTVV.

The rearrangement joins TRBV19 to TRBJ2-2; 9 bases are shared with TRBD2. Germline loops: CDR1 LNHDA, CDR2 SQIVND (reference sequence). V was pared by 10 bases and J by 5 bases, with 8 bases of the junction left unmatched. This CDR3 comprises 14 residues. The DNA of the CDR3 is TGTGCCACCCGGGATAGCGGGAGAACCGGGGAGCTGTTTTTT. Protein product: CATRDSGRTGELFF.

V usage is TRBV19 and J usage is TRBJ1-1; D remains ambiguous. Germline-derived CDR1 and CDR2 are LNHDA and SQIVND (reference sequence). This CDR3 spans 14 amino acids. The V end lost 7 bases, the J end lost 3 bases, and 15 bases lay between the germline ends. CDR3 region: CASNLEGRHTEAFF. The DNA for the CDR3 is TGTGCCAGTAACCTAGAGGGCCGCCACACTGAAGCTTTCTTT.

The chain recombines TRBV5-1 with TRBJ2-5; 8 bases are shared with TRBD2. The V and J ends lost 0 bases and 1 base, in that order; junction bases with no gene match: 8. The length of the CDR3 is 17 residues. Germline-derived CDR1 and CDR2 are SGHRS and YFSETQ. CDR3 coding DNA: TGCGCCAGCAGCTTGGTTCAGGGACTAGACCTCCAAGAGACCCAGTACTTC. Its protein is CASSLVQGLDLQETQYF.

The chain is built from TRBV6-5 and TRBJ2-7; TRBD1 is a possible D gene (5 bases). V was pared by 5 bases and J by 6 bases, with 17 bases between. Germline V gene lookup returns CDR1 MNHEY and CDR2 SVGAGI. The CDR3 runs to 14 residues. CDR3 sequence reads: CASSTRQTQGEQYF. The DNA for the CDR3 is TGTGCCAGCAGTACAAGACAGACCCAGGGCGAGCAGTACTTC.

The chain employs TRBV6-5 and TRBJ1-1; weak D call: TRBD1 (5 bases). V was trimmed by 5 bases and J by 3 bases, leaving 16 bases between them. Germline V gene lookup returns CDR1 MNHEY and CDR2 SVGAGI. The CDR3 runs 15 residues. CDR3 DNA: TGTGCCAGCAGTCAGTCCCCCGACAGATACACTGAAGCTTTCTTT. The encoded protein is CASSQSPDRYTEAFF.

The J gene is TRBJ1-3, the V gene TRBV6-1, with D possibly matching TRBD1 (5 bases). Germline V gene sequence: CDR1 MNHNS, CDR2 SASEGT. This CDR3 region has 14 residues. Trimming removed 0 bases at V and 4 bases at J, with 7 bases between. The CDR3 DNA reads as TGTGCCAGCAGTGAAGCAAGACAGGGAAACACCATATATTTT. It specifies CASSEARQGNTIYF.

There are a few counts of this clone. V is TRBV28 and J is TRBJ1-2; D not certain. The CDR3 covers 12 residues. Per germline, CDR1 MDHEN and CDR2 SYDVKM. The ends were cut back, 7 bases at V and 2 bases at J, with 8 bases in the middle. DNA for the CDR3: TGTGCCAGCAAGGATTCAAACTATGGCTACACCTTC. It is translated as CASKDSNYGYTF.